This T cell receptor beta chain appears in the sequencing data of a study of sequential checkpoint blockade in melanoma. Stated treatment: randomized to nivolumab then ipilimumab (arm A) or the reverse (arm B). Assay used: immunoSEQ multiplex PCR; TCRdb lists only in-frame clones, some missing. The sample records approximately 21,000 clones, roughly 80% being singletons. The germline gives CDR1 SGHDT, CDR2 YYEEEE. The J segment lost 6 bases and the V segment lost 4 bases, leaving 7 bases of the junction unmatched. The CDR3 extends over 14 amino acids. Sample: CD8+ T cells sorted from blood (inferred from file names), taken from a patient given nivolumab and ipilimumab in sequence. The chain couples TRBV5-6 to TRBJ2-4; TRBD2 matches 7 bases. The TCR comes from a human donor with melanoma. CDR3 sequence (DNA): TGTGCCAGCAGCCGATGGGGGGGTGGAAACATTCAGTACTTC. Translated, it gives CASSRWGGGNIQYF.